Listed here are 5 T cell receptor beta chains from one sample, sequenced in a study of cytomegalovirus exposure and HLA in healthy donors. PCR involved 60 Vbeta and 13 Jbeta primers. Sequenced by immunoSEQ multiplex PCR; TCRdb stores in-frame clones only, minus some. The sample holds around 120,000 clones, roughly 15% seen once. The sample was PBMCs. The receptor source for this set is a woman aged 18-29 years in good health and CMV-seronegative.

CDR3 DNA sequence: TGCGCCAGCGCAGGAACTAGCTCTTCCTACAATGAGCAGTTCTTC. It translates to CASAGTSSSYNEQFF. The chain combines TRBV5-1 with TRBJ2-1, with a weak D call TRBD2 (6 bases). The germline CDR1 and CDR2 sequences are SGHRS and YFSETQ. V was cut by 7 bases and J by 1 base, with 15 bases left in between. This CDR3 is built from 15 residues.

This clone occurred a few times. This chain joins TRBV15 and TRBJ2-5; D not resolved. CDR1 and CDR2 (germline): LNHNV, YYDKDF (reference sequence). Deletions cut 0 bases from V and 0 bases from J, with 14 bases between. The CDR3 covers 17 residues. CDR3 coding DNA: TGTGCCACCAGCAGAGATCCACGAGACACCGACCAAGAGACCCAGTACTTC. This codes for CATSRDPRDTDQETQYF.

A few counts support this clone. V is TRBV29-1 and J is TRBJ2-3; TRBD2 agrees at 15 bases. V shed 6 bases and J 2 bases; nucleotides not matched to a gene: 3. This CDR3 is built from 15 residues. Germline assignment: CDR1 SQVTM and CDR2 ANQGSEA. The CDR3: CSVGTSGGLTDTQYF. In nucleotides, the CDR3 is TGCAGCGTGGGGACTAGCGGGGGGCTCACAGATACGCAGTATTTT.

This clone was observed a few times. The chain employs TRBV18 and TRBJ1-1; 9 bases line up with TRBD1. The CDR3 is 15 amino acids. V was clipped by 3 bases and J by 6 bases; unmatched bases: 8. The germline gives CDR1 KGHSH, CDR2 LQKENI. The CDR3 sequence is CASSPATGGSAEAFF. The CDR3 bases are TGTGCCAGCTCACCCGCGACAGGGGGTTCCGCTGAAGCTTTCTTT.

The V gene is TRBV6-5, the J gene TRBJ1-2; a weak D match, TRBD1 (5 bases). Germline CDR1 is MNHEY and CDR2 is SVGAGI. V lost 0 bases to trimming and J lost 4 bases, with 9 bases between them. The CDR3 spans 14 residues. The CDR3 DNA reads TGTGCCAGCAGTTACTCGGGGGGAACCTATGGCTACACCTTC. Protein: CASSYSGGTYGYTF.